The present entry profiles one TCR beta chain with its context. This clonotype is deemed medium-sized (0.01 to 0.1%). Its antigen specificity is not known. Within one base of it there is no much larger clone, and no base qualities were kept. Non-mobilized peripheral blood was collected from healthy adult donors. Enrichment of primary CD8+ T cells was performed with magnetic beads using the Miltenyi CD8+ T cell Isolation Kit. Before RNA extraction, naive CD8 T cells from blood were sorted by FACS as CD3+TCRalphabeta+CD8+CD45RO-CCR7+ cells. For each sample, total RNA was purified from roughly 40,000 to 200,000 sorted cells using the RNeasy Micro kit, and RNA quality was checked on an Agilent RNA 6000 Nano chip. The entry originates in a study of T cells generated in artificial thymic organoids (dated by TCRdb to the late 2010s). About the investigation overall: TCR alpha and beta CDR3 repertoires of in vitro artificial thymic organoid-derived CD8 single positive T cells were compared with thymic and peripheral blood naive CD8 T cells. The repertoire sequencing data shown were described as representative of three independent experiments. Study-wide findings and limitations: Organoid-derived CD8 single positive T cells showed physiological TCR clonotype diversity comparable to thymic and blood naive CD8 T cells.

Its CDR3 holds 11 amino acids, cysteine through phenylalanine. The CDR3 DNA has 33 bases and is translated from base 1. Between the V and J ends, shortened by 4 bases and 6 bases respectively, the junction contains 6 bases. TCRalpha and TCRbeta libraries were amplified separately by semi-nested PCR with Advantage 2 and reverse primers in the TRAC or TRBC constant regions. Between roughly 3.5 and 550 ng of total RNA was used as input for first-strand cDNA synthesis. TCR cDNA libraries were generated by 5'-RACE using the SMARTer PCR cDNA Synthesis kit, with a poly-dT primer for first-strand synthesis. Each semi-nested reverse primer in the constant region carried a 5-nucleotide sample-specific barcode, and the resulting products were cleaned up with the Zymo DNA Clean and Concentrator-5 kit. Up to ten barcoded samples were pooled, ligated to Illumina adaptors and sequenced as 2 x 150 bp paired-end reads on an Illumina MiSeq. From the authors' description of their analysis: Demultiplexed reads were aligned using BLAT against a custom library containing all human TRAV, TRAJ, TRBV, TRBD and TRBJ combinations from IMGT. The best BLAT hits were picked using pslCDnaFilter (-maxAligns=1, -ignoreIntrons), and custom Perl scripts were used to calculate clonotype frequencies. TCRdb applied fastp at Q25 and MiXCR to the public reads, then kept only in-frame beta chains. Every CDR3 protein is listed once, alongside the most common genes and DNA of its rows. TCRdb, not the original authors, processed these V and J calls. This sample has about 5,600 distinct CDR3 sequences in its table, and more than 25% of those were observed once. Together, the top ten hold approximately 2.4% of the sample.

The chain was built from TRBV12-3 or TRBV12-4 and TRBJ1-2, with no reliable assignment of the D segment. Sequencing input: naive CD8+ T cells from blood. The cell subset or site label, read with the paper, signifies: CD3+TCRalphabeta+CD8SP T cells; for blood, CD45RO-CCR7+ naive CD8+ T cells. The clonotype comes from a human donor who gave cord blood stem cells for thymic organoid culture, a cardiac surgery patient who gave postnatal thymus, or a blood donor (not recorded which). The CDR3 loop reads CASSSPDGYTF. The sequenced DNA: TGTGCCAGCAGTTCCCCCGATGGCTACACCTTC.